This T cell receptor beta chain comes out of a study of shared clonotypes between healthy human individuals. Study-wide results and caveats: Around 5.4% of naive CD4 clonotypes were common to four donors.

Assay used: immunoSEQ multiplex PCR; TCRdb lists only in-frame clones, some missing. The sample has about 2.4 million clones, 90% to 95% seen once; the top ten hold about 0.34%. With respect to this clone: What it binds is not known. Other nucleotide sequences in the sample specify the same CDR3.

This CDR3 is 15 amino acids long. Per germline, CDR1 MNHEY and CDR2 SVGAGI. With 3 bases clipped from V and 2 bases from J, the junction kept 5 bases outside the gene matches. The sequence came from a man younger than 35 in good health. Some clones in this sample may be carry-over from other donors' samples. The genes are TRBV6-5 and TRBJ2-7; 9 bases match TRBD1. Sequencing input: naive CD4+ T cells from PBMCs. The subset: CD45RA+ positively selected. CDR3 bases: TGTGCCAGCAGTTATAGGGGACAGGGAACCTACGAGCAGTACTTC. Translating gives CASSYRGQGTYEQYF.